The 29 T cell receptor beta chains below all came from one sample that was sequenced in a study of T cells in Graves' hyperthyroidism and ophthalmopathy. RNA transcripts were the template for amplifying TCR beta CDR3 regions. The study used the HTBI primer set for a first-round RT-PCR of the TCR CDR3. TCRdb passed the multiplex PCR reads through MiXCR, listing each CDR3 protein once. Of more than 500,000 distinct CDR3 sequences in the sample, roughly 15% were seen once. The sample consisted of blood. These receptors all come from a woman between 40 and 55 years old with Graves' ophthalmopathy.

There are a few counts of this clonotype. The chain couples TRBV28 to TRBJ2-7; 10 nucleotides line up with TRBD1. V shed 7 bases and J 2 bases; nucleotides not matched to a gene: 8. CDR3 length: 15 amino acids. CDR1 and CDR2 (germline): MDHEN, SYDVKM. CDR3 sequence (DNA): TGTGCCAGCAACCCTCGGGACAGGGGACCCTACGAGCAGTACTTC. Its translation is CASNPRDRGPYEQYF. The full variable domain, rest sourced from reference TRBV28 and TRBJ2-7, is DVKVTQSSRYLVKRTGEKVFLECVQDMDHENMFWYRQDPGLGLRLIYFSYDVKMKEKGDIPEGYSVSREKKERFSLILESASTNQTSMYLCASNPRDRGPYEQYFGPGTRLTVT.

This clonotype was counted at least ten times. The V call is TRBV7-3, the J call TRBJ2-5, with 12 positions matching TRBD2. Germline V gene data show CDR1 as SGHTA and CDR2 as FQGTGA. This CDR3 spans 17 amino acids. The trim removed 5 bases at V and 2 bases at J, leaving 9 bases unmatched. The DNA of the CDR3 is TGTGCCAGCAGCCTAGGCCCACTAGCGGGAGGTCAAGAGACCCAGTACTTC. Protein product: CASSLGPLAGGQETQYF.

In this sample, this clonotype turned up many times. The chain employs TRBV11-2 and TRBJ2-7; TRBD1 agrees at 9 bases. Germline CDR1 reads SGHAT; CDR2 reads FQNNGV. The length of the CDR3 is 13 residues. The trim removed 5 bases at V and 3 bases at J, leaving 2 bases unmatched. CDR3 nucleotides: TGTGCCAGCAGCGGGGACAGGGTCTACGAGCAGTACTTC. Encoded protein: CASSGDRVYEQYF.

There are many counts of this clonotype. The chain combines TRBV6-1 with TRBJ2-2; D gene uncertain. This CDR3 has 12 amino acids. V lost 7 bases and J 6 bases, leaving 9 bases between the germline ends. CDR1 MNHNS and CDR2 SASEGT come from the germline V gene. CDR3 region: CASTILSGELFF. CDR3 nucleotides: TGTGCCAGCACCATACTTTCCGGGGAGCTGTTTTTT.

This clonotype has ten or more counts. The chain links TRBV7-3 to TRBJ2-5, with TRBD1 matching 10 bases. Trimming at V came to 5 bases and at J to 4 bases, leaving 10 bases not matched to a gene. Germline V lookup: CDR1 SGHTA, CDR2 FQGTGA. The CDR3 consists of 16 residues. In DNA, the CDR3 is TGTGCCAGCAGCGCTGGGACAGGGGCTGATGGAGAGACCCAGTACTTC. Its protein is CASSAGTGADGETQYF.

A few counts support this clonotype. This could be a read error, since a much larger clone is one nucleotide away. V and J are TRBV7-3 and TRBJ2-2; no clear D. Trimming left V 8 bases short and J 0 bases short, with 16 bases between. This CDR3 comprises 16 residues. Germline V gene data show CDR1 as SGHTA and CDR2 as FQGTGA. CDR3 residues: CASGYSTPSNTGELFF. CDR3 coding DNA: TGTGCCAGCGGCTACAGTACCCCCTCGAACACCGGGGAGCTGTTTTTT.

This clonotype showed up many times. The DNA of the CDR3 is TGTGCCATCAGTGAGTCAAGGAACTACGAGCAGTACTTC. Amino acids: CAISESRNYEQYF. The genes are TRBV10-3 and TRBJ2-7; D is ambiguous. V lost 0 bases, J lost 3 bases, and 6 bases lay in between. CDR1 is ENHRY, CDR2 SYGVKD, per germline. The CDR3 runs to 13 residues.

The chain links TRBV18 to TRBJ1-2; D ambiguous. Per germline, CDR1 KGHSH and CDR2 LQKENI. CDR3 length equals 13 residues. Between the trimmed V and J ends, which lost 3 bases and 4 bases, there was a span of 9 bases. For the CDR3, the DNA is TGTGCCAGCTCACCCCAGGAGGTCTATGGCTACACCTTC. It yields the protein CASSPQEVYGYTF.

This rearrangement joins TRBV9 to TRBJ1-1, with D unclear. The CDR3 extends over 12 amino acids. With 7 bases removed from V and 0 bases from J, the gap between germline ends came to 7 bases. Germline-derived CDR1 and CDR2 are SGDLS and YYNGEE. CDR3 nucleotides: TGTGCCAGCGCTAATTTGAACACTGAAGCTTTCTTT. Its translation: CASANLNTEAFF.

This clonotype was detected many times. This chain uses TRBV6-2 or TRBV6-3 with TRBJ1-1; D gene uncertain. The CDR3 totals 14 residues. Trimming took 8 bases from V and 4 from J, leaving 17 bases between them. Looked up from germline, CDR1 is MNHEY and CDR2 is SVGEGT. Here the CDR3 reads CASDYKSPTTEAFF. The CDR3 DNA follows: TGTGCCAGCGATTATAAAAGTCCTACCACTGAAGCTTTCTTT.

This clonotype was counted many times. The J gene is TRBJ1-1, the V gene TRBV27, with TRBD1 matching 7 bases. In germline, CDR1 is MNHEY, CDR2 SMNVEV (reference sequence). CDR3 length equals 15 residues. J was trimmed by 0 bases and V by 4 bases; bases with no gene match: 5. The CDR3 bases are TGTGCCAGCAGTTCCCCGACAGGGCTGAACACTGAAGCTTTCTTT. This translates into CASSSPTGLNTEAFF.

The table lists this clonotype with many counts. The chain is built from TRBV12-3 or TRBV12-4 and TRBJ1-5; D gene uncertain. The V end was cut by 3 bases, the J end by 1 base, with 31 bases between. The CDR3 totals 22 residues. CDR3 nucleotides: TGTGCCAGCAGTTTCCCTATGGGCGGACGGAGAGAGGAATATTGCAGCAATCAGCCCCAGCATTTT. Amino acids: CASSFPMGGRREEYCSNQPQHF.

There are a few counts of this clonotype. The CDR3 is CASSQGGRQETQYF. CDR3 nucleotide sequence: TGTGCCAGCAGCCAGGGAGGGCGGCAAGAGACCCAGTACTTC. The gene calls are TRBV7-9 and TRBJ2-5; 7 nucleotides align to TRBD2. This CDR3 has 14 residues. Unmatched junction bases numbered 5, after V lost 5 bases and J lost 2 bases. Germline V CDR1 and CDR2: SEHNR, FQNEAQ (reference sequence). The whole variable domain, remainder taken from reference TRBV7-9 and TRBJ2-5, is DTGVSQNPRHKITKRGQNVTFRCDPISEHNRLYWYRQTLGQGPEFLTYFQNEAQLEKSRLLSDRFSAERPKGSFSTLEIQRTEQGDSAMYLCASSQGGRQETQYFGPGTRLLVL.

This clonotype was seen ten or more times. The chain carries TRBV28 and TRBJ2-7, with no clear D. CDR3 length: 11 residues. V lost 9 bases and J lost 4, with 10 bases in between. Germline CDR1 and CDR2: MDHEN and SYDVKM. In DNA form, the CDR3 reads TGTGCCAGTGGGCTCCCATACGAGCAGTACTTC. It yields the protein CASGLPYEQYF.

At least ten counts were recorded for this clonotype. This rearrangement joins TRBV11-1 to TRBJ2-7, with TRBD1 matching over 7 bases. CDR1 is SGHAT and CDR2 is FQDESV in the germline V gene (reference sequence). Trimming at V came to 4 bases and at J to 3 bases, leaving 6 bases not matched to a gene. The CDR3 loop spans 14 amino acids. The DNA for the CDR3 is TGTGCCAGCAGCTCCCGGGACAGCCACTACGAGCAGTACTTC. The encoded protein is CASSSRDSHYEQYF.

This clonotype was counted ten times or more. The gene calls are TRBV7-9 and TRBJ1-2; D is uncertain. The CDR3 extends over 14 amino acids. Germline V gene lookup returns CDR1 SEHNR and CDR2 FQNEAQ (reference sequence). The V end lost 5 bases, the J end lost 2 bases, and 12 bases lay between the germline ends. The CDR3 DNA follows: TGTGCCAGCAGCACGACGACCAAGAACTATGGCTACACCTTC. Protein product: CASSTTTKNYGYTF.

At least ten counts were recorded for this clonotype. V usage is TRBV28 and J usage is TRBJ1-2; 8 bases map to TRBD1. Germline CDR1 and CDR2: MDHEN and SYDVKM. The CDR3 consists of 15 residues. J gave up 4 bases and V 3 bases, and 7 bases lay outside the gene matches. The CDR3 reads CASSFPTQGGYGYTF. DNA for the CDR3: TGTGCCAGCAGTTTTCCTACACAGGGGGGCTATGGCTACACCTTC.

This clonotype was seen more than once but under ten times. The genes are TRBV12-3 or TRBV12-4 and TRBJ1-5; TRBD1 aligns across 7 bases. Unmatched junction bases numbered 8, after V lost 6 bases and J lost 6 bases. This CDR3 spans 14 amino acids. The CDR3 DNA reads as TGTGCCAGCAGCCTAACAGGGGCACGTCAGCCCCAGCATTTT. It encodes CASSLTGARQPQHF.

There are many counts of this clonotype. The rearrangement joins TRBV15 to TRBJ2-7, with TRBD2 identical over 7 bases. This CDR3 has 14 amino acids. V was pared by 0 bases and J by 5 bases, with 4 bases of the junction left unmatched. Looked up from germline, CDR1 is LNHNV and CDR2 is YYDKDF (reference sequence). CDR3 amino acids: CATSRDPAGNEQYF. The DNA for the CDR3 is TGTGCCACCAGCAGAGATCCAGCGGGAAACGAGCAGTACTTC.

This clonotype was recorded a few times. The genes are TRBV30 and TRBJ2-7; 12 nucleotides agree with TRBD2. Germline V gene lookup returns CDR1 GTSNPN and CDR2 SVGIG (reference sequence). V gave up 1 base and J gave up 5 bases; unmatched junction bases: 6. The CDR3 loop spans 15 amino acids. CDR3 residues: CAWSGLAGVLDEQYF. In DNA, the CDR3 is TGTGCCTGGAGTGGACTAGCGGGAGTTCTAGACGAGCAGTACTTC.

This clonotype was observed a few times. The chain uses TRBV29-1 and TRBJ2-5, with D tentatively TRBD1 or TRBD2 (6 bases each). Trimming took off 6 bases at V and 2 bases at J, with 13 bases between the two ends. The CDR3 has 13 amino acids. Germline V gene lookup returns CDR1 SQVTM and CDR2 ANQGSEA. Here the CDR3 reads CSVRGQFQETQYF. CDR3 nucleotide sequence: TGCAGCGTCCGGGGGCAGTTTCAAGAGACCCAGTACTTC.

This clonotype has at least ten counts. V gene TRBV6-5 combines with J gene TRBJ2-7; the D is unclear. CDR1 and CDR2 from the germline V gene are MNHEY and SVGAGI. V lost 3 bases and J 6 bases, leaving 9 bases between the germline ends. The CDR3 is 12 residues long. In DNA form, the CDR3 reads TGTGCCAGCAGTTATGATCTGGTCGAGCAGTACTTC. As protein: CASSYDLVEQYF.

The chain couples TRBV15 to TRBJ2-6; 7 nucleotides match TRBD1. Germline V gene sequence: CDR1 LNHNV, CDR2 YYDKDF (reference sequence). Trimming cost V 1 base and J 0 bases; bases outside gene matches: 0. This CDR3 is 16 amino acids long. CDR3: CATSRGDSSGANVLTF. The CDR3 nucleotides are TGTGCCACCAGCAGAGGGGACAGCTCTGGGGCCAACGTCCTGACTTTC.

Many counts were recorded for this clonotype. This chain connects TRBV28 to TRBJ2-7; D remains unclear. Trimming removed 6 bases from V and 0 bases from J, with 9 bases in between. The V gene's germline CDR1 is MDHEN and CDR2 SYDVKM. The CDR3 has 13 amino acids. Written as DNA, the CDR3 is TGTGCCAGCAGGACGTTTAGCTCCTACGAGCAGTACTTC. It specifies CASRTFSSYEQYF.

The table lists this clonotype with many counts. The rearrangement links TRBV29-1 to TRBJ1-2, with D possibly matching TRBD1 (6 bases). Between the trimmed V and J ends, which lost 3 bases and 4 bases, there was a span of 12 bases. Germline-derived CDR1 and CDR2 are SQVTM and ANQGSEA. CDR3 length equals 13 residues. CDR3 in amino acids: CSVDIGGTYGYTF. DNA of the CDR3: TGCAGCGTTGATATTGGGGGCACCTATGGCTACACCTTC.

The rearrangement links TRBV29-1 to TRBJ2-2; TRBD1 aligns across 9 bases. The germline gives CDR1 SQVTM, CDR2 ANQGSEA. This CDR3 has 16 residues. J was trimmed by 2 bases and V by 4 bases; bases with no gene match: 8. The CDR3 is CSVGGPTGGNTGELFF. The CDR3, as DNA: TGCAGCGTTGGAGGGCCCACAGGGGGCAACACCGGGGAGCTGTTTTTT.

This clonotype was seen a single time. The chain joins TRBV2 to TRBJ2-7; D is unclear. V shed 6 bases and J shed 4 bases, with 10 bases lying between them. This CDR3 has 12 residues. Germline V gene sequence: CDR1 SNHLY, CDR2 FYNNEI. The CDR3 sequence is CASSQAMYEQYF. Here the CDR3 DNA reads TGTGCCAGCAGCCAAGCAATGTACGAGCAGTACTTC.

V gene TRBV6-1 combines with J gene TRBJ1-2, with D uncertain. CDR3 length equals 14 residues. V was clipped by 3 bases and J by 3 bases, with 11 bases between them. Germline assignment: CDR1 MNHNS and CDR2 SASEGT. Here the CDR3 reads CASSDGLVHYGYTF. In nucleotides, the CDR3 is TGTGCCAGCAGTGACGGACTAGTCCACTATGGCTACACCTTC.

This clonotype was counted many times. This chain uses TRBV19 with TRBJ1-1; TRBD1 matches at 8 bases. Germline V CDR1 and CDR2: LNHDA, SQIVND (reference sequence). Trimming took 7 bases from V and 5 from J; bases not matched to a gene: 9. The CDR3 runs to 14 residues. Here the CDR3 reads CASTPDREGTEAFF. The DNA for the CDR3 is TGTGCCAGTACCCCGGACAGGGAGGGAACTGAAGCTTTCTTT.